What follows is one T cell receptor beta chain and its context. Its target is not known. TCRdb fed the reads into MiXCR, producing one record per CDR3 protein. The data show approximately 730,000 distinct CDR3 sequences, about 29% seen once. The data were taken from a study of T cell repertoires in cytomegalovirus infection. Across the whole study: Recently identified HLA-C-restricted and well-studied HLA-B-restricted CMV epitopes were used. Public signatures in TCR beta pointed to CMV infection and matching HLA type.

Findings and caveats of the study: Dominating the ex vivo response were TCR beta clonotypes that were CMV-specific and HLA-C-restricted. Carriers of CMV plus the relevant HLA were identified by cumulative public TCR beta family frequency.

The V and J ends lost 1 base and 3 bases, in that order; junction bases with no gene match: 1. The CDR3 runs to 15 residues. Germline CDR1 is LNHNV and CDR2 is YYDKDF (reference sequence). This TCR was sampled from a human donor in good health (CMV status not recorded). Some clones in this sample may be carry-over from other donors' samples. Sequencing was performed on cultured CD8+ T cells from PBMCs, taken from culture after CMV antigen stimulation. This rearrangement joins TRBV15 to TRBJ2-7; 12 positions match TRBD2. CDR3: CATSRGTSGVYEQYF. CDR3 nucleotides: TGTGCCACCAGCAGAGGGACTAGCGGGGTCTACGAGCAGTACTTC.